This T cell receptor (beta chain) was captured by sequencing in a study of identical twins. Whole-study findings and limits: Out-of-frame sharing of TCR alpha in monozygotic twins was underestimated by models. Cord blood beta clonotypes that were abundant carried fewer insertions, and memory repertoires showed no such trend.

TCRdb passed the 5' RACE reads through MiXCR, listing each CDR3 protein once. The sample includes roughly 570,000 distinct CDR3 sequences, approximately 10% of them seen just once. In every case, the donor was a healthy Caucasian. On this clonotype: As yet, its antigen is unknown. Germline is not matched at one junction end, which may reflect a read error.

This CDR3 has 18 residues. The data also belong to a second study, concerning yellow fever vaccine responses in identical twins. This second report adds: The authors reported partly convergent, partly personalized vaccine responses in identical twins.

Sequencing was performed on PBMCs. J is TRBJ2-7 and V is TRBV12-3 or TRBV12-4; tentative D call: TRBD1 (7 bases). The sequence was obtained from a woman younger than 30 in good health. CDR3 sequence: CACSSSRGRLDKIYEQYF. The DNA of the CDR3 is TGTGCCTGCAGTTCTTCTAGGGGGCGACTAGATAAAATCTACGAGCAGTACTTC.